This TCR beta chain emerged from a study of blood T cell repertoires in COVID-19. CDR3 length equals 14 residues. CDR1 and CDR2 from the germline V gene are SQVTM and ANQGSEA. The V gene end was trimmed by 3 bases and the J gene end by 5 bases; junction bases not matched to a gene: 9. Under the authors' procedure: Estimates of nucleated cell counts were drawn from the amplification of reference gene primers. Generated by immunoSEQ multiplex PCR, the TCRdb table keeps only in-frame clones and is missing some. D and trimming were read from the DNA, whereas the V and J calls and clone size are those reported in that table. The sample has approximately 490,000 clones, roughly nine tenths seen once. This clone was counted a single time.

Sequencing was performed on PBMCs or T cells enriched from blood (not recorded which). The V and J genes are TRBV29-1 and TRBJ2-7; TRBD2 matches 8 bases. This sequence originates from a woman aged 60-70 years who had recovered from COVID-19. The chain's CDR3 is CSVDAGGGKDEQYF. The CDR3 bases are TGCAGCGTTGACGCGGGAGGTGGTAAGGACGAGCAGTACTTC.